These T cell receptor beta chains were read from a single sample in a study of T cell responses to AZD1222 COVID-19 vaccine. The assay was immunoSEQ multiplex PCR, and TCRdb's table has in-frame clones only and misses some. Of tens of thousands of clones listed, 80% to 90% were seen once; the top ten hold 24%. The sample consisted of peripheral blood, taken on day 0 of AZD1222 vaccination. Source of these receptors: an adult in good health. Both conserved end residues are part of each CDR3. The D gene is left open where the match is weak. Only some rows state a clone size, as once, few, many or a class for expanded clones.

J: TRBJ1-2; V: TRBV6-5; D: .; size: .; length: 13; CDR3: CASSFRANYGYTF; DNA: TGTGCCAGCAGTTTCAGAGCTAACTATGGCTACACCTTC
J: TRBJ1-2; V: TRBV12-3/TRBV12-4; D: .; size: .; length: 11; CDR3: CASTSDRGYTF; DNA: TGTGCCAGCACTTCAGACCGAGGCTACACCTTC
J: TRBJ1-2; V: TRBV6-5; D: .; size: .; length: 11; CDR3: CASTQGPGYTF; DNA: TGTGCCAGCACACAGGGCCCTGGCTACACCTTC
J: TRBJ1-1; V: TRBV6-5; D: TRBD1; size: .; length: 16; CDR3: CASSSKRRDRGTEAFF; DNA: TGTGCCAGCAGTTCGAAACGCCGGGACAGGGGGACTGAAGCTTTCTTT
J: TRBJ2-7; V: TRBV20-1; D: .; size: .; length: 12; CDR3: CSASIGSYEQYF; DNA: TGCAGTGCTAGTATCGGCTCCTACGAGCAGTACTTC
J: TRBJ2-2; V: TRBV5-4; D: .; size: .; length: 15; CDR3: CASSFFGENTGELFF; DNA: TGTGCCAGCAGCTTTTTCGGAGAGAACACCGGGGAGCTGTTTTTT
J: TRBJ1-5; V: TRBV6-1; D: .; size: .; length: 16; CDR3: CASSELPWAGDQPQHF; DNA: TGTGCCAGCAGTGAACTCCCCTGGGCAGGGGATCAGCCCCAGCATTTT
J: TRBJ1-1; V: TRBV15; D: TRBD1; size: .; length: 15; CDR3: CATSRTGGQNTEAFF; DNA: TGTGCCACCAGCCGGACAGGGGGCCAGAACACTGAAGCTTTCTTT
J: TRBJ1-1; V: TRBV7-3; D: .; size: .; length: 13; CDR3: CASRTQGNTEAFF; DNA: TGTGCCAGCAGGACACAGGGAAACACTGAAGCTTTCTTT
J: TRBJ1-6; V: TRBV24-1; D: .; size: .; length: 18; CDR3: CATNSRQGAPCCDSPLHF; DNA: TGTGCCACCAACTCCCGCCAGGGAGCTCCGTGCTGCGATTCACCCCTCCACTTT
J: TRBJ2-1; V: TRBV7-2; D: TRBD2; size: .; length: 16; CDR3: CASSPQTGGGVYEQFF; DNA: TGTGCCAGCAGCCCACAGACGGGGGGGGGCGTCTATGAGCAGTTCTTC
J: TRBJ1-6; V: TRBV10-3; D: TRBD1; size: .; length: 15; CDR3: CAISESTGGGSPLHF; DNA: TGTGCCATCAGTGAGTCGACAGGGGGCGGGTCACCCCTCCACTTT
J: TRBJ2-7; V: TRBV5-4; D: .; size: .; length: 14; CDR3: CASSEWGGGYEQYF; DNA: TGTGCCAGCAGCGAGTGGGGTGGGGGCTACGAGCAGTACTTC
J: TRBJ1-2; V: TRBV4-2; D: .; size: .; length: 13; CDR3: CASSQDPGYGYTF; DNA: TGTGCCAGCAGCCAAGATCCAGGCTATGGCTACACCTTC
J: TRBJ1-2; V: TRBV4-3; D: .; size: .; length: 17; CDR3: CASSQAGARDSNYGYTF; DNA: TGCGCCAGCAGCCAAGCAGGGGCAAGGGACTCTAACTATGGCTACACCTTC
J: TRBJ1-4; V: TRBV3-1/TRBV3-2; D: TRBD1; size: .; length: 15; CDR3: CASSHAARGDEKLFF; DNA: TGTGCCAGCAGCCACGCAGCCAGGGGGGACGAAAAACTGTTTTTT
J: TRBJ1-4; V: TRBV21-1; D: .; size: .; length: 14; CDR3: CASRSYRGTAGLFF; DNA: TGTGCCAGCAGATCTTACAGGGGGACGGCGGGCCTGTTTTTT
J: TRBJ1-6; V: TRBV9; D: TRBD1; size: .; length: 15; CDR3: CASSARQGHNSPLHF; DNA: TGTGCCAGCAGCGCCCGACAGGGTCATAATTCACCCCTCCACTTT
J: TRBJ2-2; V: TRBV6-5; D: .; size: .; length: 15; CDR3: CDSRGYTANTGELFF; DNA: TGTGACAGCAGAGGCTACACAGCGAACACCGGGGAGCTGTTTTTT
J: TRBJ1-6; V: TRBV4-3; D: TRBD1; size: .; length: 16; CDR3: CASSLTIDRGNSPLHF; DNA: TGCGCCAGCAGCCTTACTATCGACAGGGGAAATTCACCCCTCCACTTT
J: TRBJ2-5; V: TRBV28; D: .; size: .; length: 17; CDR3: CASNERVWAGRQETQYF; DNA: TGTGCCAGCAATGAAAGAGTGTGGGCAGGGAGGCAAGAGACCCAGTACTTC
J: TRBJ1-6; V: TRBV27; D: .; size: .; length: 13; CDR3: CASSPWGDSPLHF; DNA: TGTGCCAGCAGCCCTTGGGGAGATTCACCCCTCCACTTT
J: TRBJ2-3; V: TRBV30; D: .; size: .; length: 13; CDR3: CAWTKGYTDTQYF; DNA: TGTGCCTGGACCAAAGGGTACACAGATACGCAGTATTTT
J: TRBJ2-4; V: TRBV5-6; D: TRBD1; size: .; length: 17; CDR3: CASSFSPTGGLRNIQYF; DNA: TGTGCCAGCAGCTTCTCGCCTACAGGGGGCTTACGAAACATTCAGTACTTC
J: TRBJ2-3; V: TRBV29-1; D: .; size: .; length: 13; CDR3: CSVRVSGTDTQYF; DNA: TGCAGCGTTAGGGTCTCGGGCACAGATACGCAGTATTTT
J: TRBJ1-4; V: TRBV3-1/TRBV3-2; D: TRBD1; size: .; length: 17; CDR3: CASSQTGTGWDNEKLFF; DNA: TGTGCCAGCAGCCAAACCGGGACAGGGTGGGATAATGAAAAACTGTTTTTT
J: TRBJ1-2; V: TRBV12-5; D: .; size: .; length: 13; CDR3: CASGSPRTYGYTF; DNA: TGTGCTAGTGGTTCCCCCAGGACCTATGGCTACACCTTC
J: TRBJ2-3; V: TRBV5-5; D: .; size: .; length: 16; CDR3: CASSFGSTKLVDTQYF; DNA: TGTGCCAGCAGCTTCGGGTCTACGAAGTTGGTAGATACGCAGTATTTT
J: TRBJ1-2; V: TRBV12-3/TRBV12-4; D: .; size: .; length: 12; CDR3: CASSFNSRGYTF; DNA: TGTGCCAGCAGTTTCAACAGCAGGGGCTACACCTTC
J: TRBJ2-5; V: TRBV7-2; D: TRBD2; size: .; length: 15; CDR3: CASSFLAGEQETQYF; DNA: TGTGCCAGCAGCTTCCTAGCGGGGGAACAAGAGACCCAGTACTTC
J: TRBJ1-2; V: TRBV7-2; D: .; size: .; length: 13; CDR3: CASRPGTRYGYTF; DNA: TGTGCCAGCAGACCCGGGACGCGGTATGGCTACACCTTC
J: TRBJ1-5; V: TRBV10-1; D: TRBD1; size: once; length: 14; CDR3: CASSARQGKKPQHF; DNA: TGCGCCAGCAGTGCCCGACAGGGAAAAAAGCCCCAGCATTTT
J: TRBJ1-1; V: TRBV19; D: .; size: .; length: 13; CDR3: CASSMGLNTEAFF; DNA: TGTGCCAGTAGTATGGGCCTGAACACTGAAGCTTTCTTT
J: TRBJ1-1; V: TRBV5-6; D: .; size: .; length: 13; CDR3: CASSFTANTEAFF; DNA: TGTGCCAGCAGCTTTACGGCGAACACTGAAGCTTTCTTT
J: TRBJ1-1; V: TRBV19; D: .; size: .; length: 21; CDR3: CASRLIRGYAPTGGRVSEAFF; DNA: TGTGCCAGTAGGCTCATTCGGGGTTATGCCCCCACGGGTGGACGTGTATCTGAAGCTTTCTTT
J: TRBJ2-5; V: TRBV6-5; D: .; size: .; length: 11; CDR3: CASSPENTQYF; DNA: TGTGCCAGCAGCCCCGAGAATACCCAGTACTTC
J: TRBJ2-7; V: TRBV6-5; D: .; size: .; length: 11; CDR3: CASSQSDEQYF; DNA: TGTGCCAGCTCTCAGTCTGACGAGCAGTACTTC
J: TRBJ1-4; V: TRBV2; D: .; size: .; length: 15; CDR3: CASSQSAGTNEKLFF; DNA: TGTGCCAGCAGTCAGTCGGCCGGCACTAATGAAAAACTGTTTTTT
J: TRBJ1-1; V: TRBV10-3; D: .; size: .; length: 13; CDR3: CAIMGLMNTEAFF; DNA: TGTGCCATCATGGGGCTTATGAACACTGAAGCTTTCTTT
J: TRBJ2-6; V: TRBV6-4; D: .; size: .; length: 14; CDR3: CASSEGAGANVLTF; DNA: TGTGCCAGCAGTGAGGGGGCTGGGGCCAACGTCCTGACTTTC
J: TRBJ1-2; V: TRBV30; D: .; size: .; length: 14; CDR3: CAWSVLGRNYGYTF; DNA: TGTGCCTGGAGTGTACTGGGACGCAACTATGGCTACACCTTC
J: TRBJ1-2; V: TRBV7-2; D: .; size: once; length: 15; CDR3: CASSLYRQNNYGYTF; DNA: TGTGCCAGCAGCTTGTACAGACAAAACAACTATGGCTACACCTTC
J: TRBJ2-1; V: TRBV9; D: .; size: .; length: 14; CDR3: CASSLARGYNEQFF; DNA: TGTGCCAGCAGCCTAGCTCGGGGCTACAATGAGCAGTTCTTC
J: TRBJ2-3; V: TRBV25-1; D: .; size: .; length: 14; CDR3: CASSEPGRADTQYF; DNA: TGTGCCAGCAGTGAACCAGGGCGGGCAGATACGCAGTATTTT
J: TRBJ1-6; V: TRBV6-5; D: TRBD1; size: .; length: 13; CDR3: CASTGTGNSPLHF; DNA: TGTGCCAGCACCGGGACAGGCAATTCACCCCTCCACTTT
J: TRBJ2-1; V: TRBV7-3; D: TRBD2; size: .; length: 15; CDR3: CASSLGLAGVNEQFF; DNA: TGTGCCAGCAGCTTAGGGCTAGCGGGGGTTAATGAGCAGTTCTTC
J: TRBJ1-2; V: TRBV5-4; D: TRBD1; size: .; length: 14; CDR3: CASRIRGGVYGYTF; DNA: TGTGCCAGCAGGATTAGAGGGGGCGTCTATGGCTACACCTTC
J: TRBJ2-1; V: TRBV20-1; D: .; size: .; length: 14; CDR3: CSASGGSRDNEQFF; DNA: TGCAGTGCTAGTGGGGGCTCTCGGGACAATGAGCAGTTCTTC
J: TRBJ2-2; V: TRBV7-9; D: .; size: .; length: 16; CDR3: CAGSLPGTTLTGELFF; DNA: TGTGCCGGCAGCTTACCCGGGACAACACTTACCGGGGAGCTGTTTTTT
J: TRBJ2-3; V: TRBV4-2; D: TRBD1; size: .; length: 18; CDR3: CASSQETGRPPSTDTQYF; DNA: TGTGCCAGCAGCCAAGAGACAGGGCGGCCCCCTAGCACAGATACGCAGTATTTT
J: TRBJ2-5; V: TRBV28; D: TRBD2; size: .; length: 14; CDR3: CASRLRGGEETQYF; DNA: TGTGCCAGCAGGCTTCGGGGGGGCGAAGAGACCCAGTACTTC
J: TRBJ2-3; V: TRBV7-2; D: .; size: .; length: 12; CDR3: CASSLAPMGQYF; DNA: TGTGCCAGCAGCTTAGCCCCCATGGGGCAGTATTTT
J: TRBJ1-3; V: TRBV28; D: .; size: .; length: 15; CDR3: CASSWAHLSGNTIYF; DNA: TGTGCCAGCAGTTGGGCTCATCTCTCTGGAAACACCATATATTTT
J: TRBJ1-2; V: TRBV5-4; D: TRBD1; size: .; length: 14; CDR3: CASSLQGANYGYTF; DNA: TGTGCCAGCAGCTTGCAGGGGGCGAATTATGGCTACACCTTC
J: TRBJ1-1; V: TRBV3-1/TRBV3-2; D: .; size: .; length: 12; CDR3: CASSQLRGEAFF; DNA: TGTGCCAGCAGCCAACTTCGAGGTGAAGCTTTCTTT